The T cell receptor (beta chain) described here comes from a study of T cells in Graves' hyperthyroidism and ophthalmopathy. Whole-study context: At the time of initial diagnosis and before any treatment, peripheral blood was collected.

This clonotype was observed many times. The CDR3 regions of TCR beta were amplified from RNA transcripts. Carried out on the TCR CDR3, a first-round RT-PCR used the HTBI primer set. TCRdb re-analysed the multiplex PCR reads in MiXCR, keeping a single row per CDR3 protein. The repertoire includes more than 300,000 distinct CDR3 sequences, more than 14% of them detected once, and around a fifth sits in the top ten. Inclusion characteristics of ophthalmopathy patients comprised a Clinical Activity Score of at least 3, a NOSPECS grade of at least 4, and duration under 3 months. The receptor was isolated from a young woman with Graves' ophthalmopathy. The source material was blood.

For the CDR3, the DNA is TGTGCCAGCAGTGCTGCGGAGCGGGGGGCTGCAGCGTTAAGAGAGACCCAGTACTTC. This translates into CASSAAERGAAALRETQYF. The chain links TRBV6-1 to TRBJ2-5, with TRBD2 matching 9 bases. After removal of 4 bases from V and 4 bases from J, the junction contained 19 bases not matched to a gene. The CDR3 spans 19 residues. Germline values: CDR1 MNHNS, CDR2 SASEGT.